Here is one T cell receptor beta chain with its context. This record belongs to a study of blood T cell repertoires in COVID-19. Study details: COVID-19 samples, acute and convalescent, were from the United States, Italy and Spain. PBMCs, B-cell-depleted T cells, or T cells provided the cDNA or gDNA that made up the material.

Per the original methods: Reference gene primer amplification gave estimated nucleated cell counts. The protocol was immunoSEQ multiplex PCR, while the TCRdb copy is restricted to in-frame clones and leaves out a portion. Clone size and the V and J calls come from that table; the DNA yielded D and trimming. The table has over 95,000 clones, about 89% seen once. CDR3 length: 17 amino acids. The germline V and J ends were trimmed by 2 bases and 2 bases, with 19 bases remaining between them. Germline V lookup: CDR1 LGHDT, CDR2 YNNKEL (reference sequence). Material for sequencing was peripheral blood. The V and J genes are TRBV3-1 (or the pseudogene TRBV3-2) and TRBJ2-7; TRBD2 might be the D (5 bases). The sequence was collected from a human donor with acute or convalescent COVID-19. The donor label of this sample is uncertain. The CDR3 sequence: CASSQRGTRTGAYEQYF. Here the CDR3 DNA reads TGTGCCAGCAGCCAACGGGGTACTAGGACCGGCGCCTACGAGCAGTACTTC.